Here is one T cell receptor beta chain with its context. This entry comes from a study of blood T cell repertoires in COVID-19. Study-level information: T cells, B-cell-depleted T cells, or PBMCs supplied cDNA or gDNA.

The assay was immunoSEQ multiplex PCR, and TCRdb's table has in-frame clones only and misses some. The table records 110,000 or so clones, 75% to 90% of them present only once. Sequencing was performed on peripheral blood. This receptor was taken from a human donor in a cohort sampled during active COVID-19.

CDR3 sequence: CASSNSPTGNTIYF. Written as DNA, the CDR3 is TGTGCCAGCAGTAACAGTCCCACTGGAAACACCATATATTTT. The genes are TRBV3-1 (or the pseudogene TRBV3-2) and TRBJ1-3; D call uncertain. This CDR3 has 14 residues. Trimming pared 6 bases from V and 2 bases from J, leaving 11 bases between. Germline-derived CDR1 and CDR2 are LGHDT and YNNKEL (reference sequence).